This is a list of T cell receptor beta chains from one sample in a study of T cell repertoires in cytomegalovirus infection. TCRdb reanalysed the reads using MiXCR and keeps one entry per CDR3 protein. The sample carries approximately 550,000 distinct CDR3 sequences, approximately 15% recorded once. The specimen sequenced was CD8+ T cells from PBMCs. These TCRs come from a human donor in good health (CMV status not recorded). Some clones in this sample may be carry-over from other donors' samples. CDR3s include the opening cysteine and the closing phenylalanine or tryptophan. The D gene is left open where the match is weak. The listing skips clone size in some rows; elsewhere it reads once, few, many or a size class.

TRBD2	TRBV12-3/TRBV12-4	many	TRBJ2-5	CASSPSGGARETQYF	TGTGCCAGCAGTCCTAGCGGGGGGGCGCGGGAGACCCAGTACTTC
TRBD1	TRBV24-1	few	TRBJ2-3	CATAGQGSLTDTQYF	TGTGCCACCGCGGGACAGGGCAGCTTAACAGATACGCAGTATTTT
NA	TRBV2	many	TRBJ2-7	CASSDVISYEQYF	TGTGCCAGCAGTGATGTGATCTCCTACGAGCAGTACTTC
NA	TRBV25-1	once	TRBJ1-2	CASSVRPFDVYTF	TGTGCCAGCAGTGTTCGGCCCTTTGATGTCTACACCTTC
NA	TRBV27	NA	TRBJ1-3	CASSLNGGRTSGNTIYF	TGTGCCAGCAGTTTAAACGGGGGACGTACCTCTGGAAACACCATATATTTT
NA	TRBV2	few	TRBJ2-1	CASPLRAFTYNEQFF	TGTGCCAGCCCCCTGAGGGCGTTTACCTACAATGAGCAGTTCTTC
NA	TRBV6-5	many	TRBJ1-1	CASSSGEAAFF	TGTGCCAGCAGTTCGGGGGAGGCGGCTTTCTTT
NA	TRBV7-9	few	TRBJ2-7	CASSLVGDYEQYF	TGTGCCAGCAGCTTAGTGGGGGACTACGAGCAGTACTTC
TRBD2	TRBV4-1	many	TRBJ2-7	CASSQFHSGTSYEQYF	TGCGCCAGCAGCCAATTTCATAGCGGGACCTCCTACGAGCAGTACTTC
NA	TRBV11-2	many	TRBJ1-2	CASSLSPHGYTF	TGTGCCAGCAGCTTATCTCCTCATGGCTACACCTTC
NA	TRBV7-9	many	TRBJ2-3	CASSKTTSTDTQYF	TGTGCCAGCAGCAAAACTACTAGCACAGATACGCAGTATTTT
NA	TRBV6-6	NA	TRBJ2-5	CASSYARSQETQYF	TGTGCCAGCAGTTACGCGCGGAGCCAAGAGACCCAGTACTTC
NA	TRBV14	NA	TRBJ2-5	CASSQDQGISGTQYF	TGTGCCAGCAGCCAAGACCAAGGGATCTCAGGGACCCAGTACTTC
NA	TRBV9	few	TRBJ2-4	CASSPAEVAKNIQYF	TGTGCCAGCAGCCCCGCCGAGGTAGCCAAAAACATTCAGTACTTC
NA	TRBV4-2	NA	TRBJ2-2	CASRLLATGAGELFF	TGTGCCAGCAGACTCCTTGCGACTGGAGCCGGGGAGCTGTTTTTT